This T cell receptor (beta chain) originates from a study of CXCR3-negative and CXCR3-positive naive CD8 T cells. Notes on the study in general: CXCR3-negative and CXCR3-positive naive cells shared comparable TRBV-TRBJ usage, but memory cells did not. Memory CD8+ cells had much lower diversity, and both naive subsets had comparably high diversity. Naive subsets expressed similar surface CD5; TRB CDR3 features served to infer TCR strength.

UMI labels and 5' RACE were used to prepare the TRB cDNA libraries. After re-calling the 5' RACE reads, TCRdb lists one entry per CDR3 protein, DNA absent. The repertoire table contains approximately 41,000 distinct CDR3 sequences. The germline V gene has CDR1 MNHEY and CDR2 SVGAGI. This CDR3 contains 15 residues. About this clonotype itself: The target antigen is unknown.

This clonotype originated in a human donor in good health. Some clones in this sample may be carry-over from other donors' samples. The sequencing input was memory CD8+ T cells from blood. The rearrangement links TRBV6-5 to TRBJ1-1; TCRdb picks TRBD1, but there is no DNA to check that call. The CDR3 loop is CASKRTGQVNTEAFF.